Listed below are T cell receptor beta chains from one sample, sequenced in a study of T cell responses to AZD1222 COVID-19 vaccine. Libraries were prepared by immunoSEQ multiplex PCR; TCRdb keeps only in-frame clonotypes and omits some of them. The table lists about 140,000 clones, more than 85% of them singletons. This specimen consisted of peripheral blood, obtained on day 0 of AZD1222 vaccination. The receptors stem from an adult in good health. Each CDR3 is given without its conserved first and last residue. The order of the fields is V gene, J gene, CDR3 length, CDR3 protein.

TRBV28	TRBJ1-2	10	ASSLGLGGYT
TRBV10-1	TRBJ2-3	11	ASSENAGDTQY
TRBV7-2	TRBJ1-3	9	ASYSGNTIY
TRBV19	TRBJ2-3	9	ASTFTDTQY
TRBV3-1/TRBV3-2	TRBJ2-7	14	ASSQVPLGVAGEQY
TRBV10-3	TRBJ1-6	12	AITQGPGNSPLH
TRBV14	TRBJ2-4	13	ASSQAMGRGNIQY
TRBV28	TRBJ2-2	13	AGGRREGRAGELF
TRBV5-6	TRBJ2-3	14	ASSLGTGGSTDTQY
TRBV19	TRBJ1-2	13	ASSIEYRVLYGYT
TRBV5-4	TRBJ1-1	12	ASSQDVKNTEAF
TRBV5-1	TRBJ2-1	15	ASSGLWGGGGGDEQF
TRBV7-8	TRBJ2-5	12	ASSWTGQQETQY
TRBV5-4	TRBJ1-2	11	ASSPSRQYGYT
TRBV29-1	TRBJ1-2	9	SVAGSDGYT
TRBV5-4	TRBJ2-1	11	ASSWGTVDEQF
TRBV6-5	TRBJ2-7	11	ASRPGGNYEQY
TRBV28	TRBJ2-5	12	ASSLSGGPETQY
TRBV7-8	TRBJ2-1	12	ASSLESASREQF
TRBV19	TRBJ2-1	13	ASSITSGFYNEQF
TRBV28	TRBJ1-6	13	ASRYGESYNSPLH
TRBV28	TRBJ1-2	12	ASSSHPGIYGYT
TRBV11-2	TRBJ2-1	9	AVSFLGEQF
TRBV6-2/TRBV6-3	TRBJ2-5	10	ASSYIAETQY
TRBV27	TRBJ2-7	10	ASRGLAGEQY
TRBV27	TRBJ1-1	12	ASSLYSLNTEAF
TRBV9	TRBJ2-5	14	ASSVALGRDQETQY
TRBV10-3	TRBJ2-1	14	AISETGLAGPNEQF
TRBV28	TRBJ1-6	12	ASSFVTGNSPLH
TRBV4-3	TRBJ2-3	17	ASSREFPGLAVRKDTQY
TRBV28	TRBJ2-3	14	ASSLSTSGSTDTQY
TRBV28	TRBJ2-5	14	ASSGGVMSGSETQY
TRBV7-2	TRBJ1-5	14	ASSLQARGPSYPQH
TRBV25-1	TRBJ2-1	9	ASSASEKQF
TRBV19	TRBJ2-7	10	ATGSGSYEQY
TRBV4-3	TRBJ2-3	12	ASSQLGGTDTQY
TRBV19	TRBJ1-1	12	ASSIAGYGTEAF
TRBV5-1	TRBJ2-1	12	ASTRGTSPNEQF
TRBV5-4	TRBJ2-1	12	ASRRAGGYNEQF
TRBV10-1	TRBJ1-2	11	ASSLGQDYGYT
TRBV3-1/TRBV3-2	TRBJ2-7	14	ASSPKGGGYSYEQY
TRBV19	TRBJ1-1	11	ASSVPTGGAAF
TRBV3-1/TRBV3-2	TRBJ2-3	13	ASSLTSGRTDTQY
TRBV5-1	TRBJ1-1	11	ASSRLGDTEAF
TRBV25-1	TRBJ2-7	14	ASRSQGYSGRVQQY
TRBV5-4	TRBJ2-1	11	ASSSGQGLEQF